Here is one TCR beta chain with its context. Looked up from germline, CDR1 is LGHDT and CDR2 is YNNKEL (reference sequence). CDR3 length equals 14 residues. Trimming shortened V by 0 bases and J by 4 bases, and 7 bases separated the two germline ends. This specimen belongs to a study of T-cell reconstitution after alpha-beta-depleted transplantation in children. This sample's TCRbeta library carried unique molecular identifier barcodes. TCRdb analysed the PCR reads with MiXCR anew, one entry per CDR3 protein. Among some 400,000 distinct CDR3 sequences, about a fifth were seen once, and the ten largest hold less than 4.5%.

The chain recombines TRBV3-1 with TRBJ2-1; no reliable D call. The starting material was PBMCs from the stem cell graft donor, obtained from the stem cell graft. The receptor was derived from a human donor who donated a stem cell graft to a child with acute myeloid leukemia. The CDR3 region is CASSQDPEYNEQFF. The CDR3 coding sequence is TGTGCCAGCAGCCAAGACCCAGAGTACAATGAGCAGTTCTTC.